Presented here are 4 T cell receptor beta chains from one specimen sequenced in a study of T-cell reconstitution after alpha-beta-depleted transplantation in children. Unique molecular identifiers were incorporated when the TCRbeta library was constructed. TCRdb fed the PCR reads into MiXCR, producing one record per CDR3 protein. Found here are approximately 300,000 distinct CDR3 sequences, roughly a tenth of them singletons; the top ten hold roughly 7%. Specimen: PBMCs, collected before TCRalphabeta/CD19-depleted stem cell transplant. These TCRs come from a boy younger than two with acute myeloid leukemia, due to receive a stem cell transplant.

This clonotype was seen at least ten times. The chain employs TRBV4-2 and TRBJ1-2, with a possible D match to TRBD1 (6 bases). Trimming cost V 0 bases and J 2 bases, with 10 bases left between them. CDR3 length equals 15 residues. Germline CDR1 reads LGHNA; CDR2 reads YNFKEQ. CDR3 amino acids: CASSQERQGNYGYTF. In DNA, the CDR3 is TGTGCCAGCAGCCAAGAACGGCAGGGGAACTATGGCTACACCTTC.

This clonotype was counted many times. This chain uses TRBV7-8 with TRBJ1-6, with unresolved D. The CDR3 is 15 amino acids. CDR1 is SGHVS and CDR2 is FQNEAQ in the germline V gene. The V and J ends lost 3 bases and 6 bases respectively, with 12 bases between them. CDR3 amino acids: CASSFRLQANSPLHF. The CDR3 DNA follows: TGTGCCAGCAGCTTTCGACTGCAGGCTAATTCACCCCTCCACTTT. Looking up the rest from reference TRBV7-8 and TRBJ1-6 gives the full variable domain: GAGVSQSPRYKVAKRGQDVALRCDPISGHVSLFWYQQALGQGPEFLTYFQNEAQLDKSGLPSDRFFAERPEGSVSTLKIQRTQQEDSAVYLCASSFRLQANSPLHFGNGTRLTVT.

The table lists this clonotype with many counts. The V call is TRBV19, the J call TRBJ2-3; 10 bases align to TRBD2. Germline values: CDR1 LNHDA, CDR2 SQIVND (reference sequence). CDR3 length: 16 amino acids. The V gene end was trimmed by 2 bases and the J gene end by 1 base; junction bases not matched to a gene: 3. CDR3 protein: CASSIIAGGGTDTQYF. In DNA form, the CDR3 reads TGTGCCAGTAGTATAATAGCGGGAGGTGGCACAGATACGCAGTATTTT.

This clonotype was seen repeatedly, ten times or more. This rearrangement joins TRBV7-3 to TRBJ2-1; D not resolved. Germline CDR1 is SGHTA and CDR2 is FQGTGA. The CDR3 has 16 residues. The germline V and J ends were trimmed by 5 bases and 0 bases, with 14 bases remaining between them. The CDR3: CASSPTNDRSYNEQFF. In DNA form, the CDR3 reads TGTGCCAGCAGCCCCACAAACGACCGCTCCTACAATGAGCAGTTCTTC.